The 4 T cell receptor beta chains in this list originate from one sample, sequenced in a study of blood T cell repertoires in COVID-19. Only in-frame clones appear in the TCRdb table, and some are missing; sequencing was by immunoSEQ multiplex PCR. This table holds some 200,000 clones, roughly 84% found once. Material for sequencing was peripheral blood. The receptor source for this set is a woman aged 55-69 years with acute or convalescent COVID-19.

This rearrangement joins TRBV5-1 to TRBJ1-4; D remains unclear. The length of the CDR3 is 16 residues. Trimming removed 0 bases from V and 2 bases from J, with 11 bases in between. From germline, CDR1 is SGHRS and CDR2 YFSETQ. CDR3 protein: CASSLAGRNTNEKLFF. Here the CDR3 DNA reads TGCGCCAGCAGCTTGGCCGGGAGGAATACTAATGAAAAACTGTTTTTT.

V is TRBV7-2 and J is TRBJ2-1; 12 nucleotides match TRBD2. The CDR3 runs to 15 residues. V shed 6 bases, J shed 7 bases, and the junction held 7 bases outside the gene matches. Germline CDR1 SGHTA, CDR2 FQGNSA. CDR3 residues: CASRIGLAGSNEQFF. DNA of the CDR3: TGTGCCAGCAGGATAGGACTAGCGGGGAGTAATGAGCAGTTCTTC.

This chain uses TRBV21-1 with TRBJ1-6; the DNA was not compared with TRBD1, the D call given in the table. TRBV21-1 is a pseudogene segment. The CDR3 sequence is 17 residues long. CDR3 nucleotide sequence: TGTGCCAGCAGCAAAGGAGGCAGGGGGCTCGATAATTCACCCCTCCACTTT. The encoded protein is CASSKGGRGLDNSPLHF.

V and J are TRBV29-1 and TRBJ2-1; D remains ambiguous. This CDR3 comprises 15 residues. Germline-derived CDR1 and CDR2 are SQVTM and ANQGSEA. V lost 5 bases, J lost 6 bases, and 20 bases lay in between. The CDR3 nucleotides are TGCAGCGTTCGACCGAGGTCCCCGTCCAGCAATGAGCAGTTCTTC. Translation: CSVRPRSPSSNEQFF.